The clone carrying this T cell receptor beta chain was seen repeatedly, ten times or more. The antigen is not known. Construction of the TCR beta libraries employed iRepertoire HTBI primers in conjunction with Arm-PCR of CDR3 regions. Source study methods: Segment identification across samples yielded 62 TRBV and about 13 TRBJ segments. TCRdb recomputed calls from the multiplex PCR reads with MiXCR, one row per CDR3 protein. These V and J calls are TCRdb output, not the study's own analysis. Of about 310,000 distinct CDR3 sequences listed, 22% are singletons. CDR1 and CDR2 (germline): SGHTA, FQGNSA. The CDR3 runs to 15 residues. Trimming removed 6 bases at V and 3 bases at J, with 17 bases between. The sample originates from a study of regulatory T cells in long-lasting Graves disease. Study-level results: TCR diversity was lower in persistent Graves' patients than in newly diagnosed ones. Segments TRBV28, TRBJ1-2 and TRBJ2-5 showed preferential usage in persistent disease.

Time point reported: persistent/refractory GD, antithyroid drugs over 5 years with positive TRAb. RNA isolated from PBMCs was used to make the TCR library. The peripheral blood volume drawn was around 10 milliliters, and it was collected into EDTA tubes. The receptor was derived from a female donor with Graves disease. The sample here was peripheral blood mononuclear cells (PBMCs), taken when the disease was refractory, from a patient treated with antithyroid drugs. This chain connects TRBV7-2 to TRBJ2-5; D not certain. CDR3 sequence: CASRRDNGPEETQYF. CDR3 in DNA: TGTGCCAGCAGACGAGATAACGGCCCAGAAGAGACCCAGTACTTC.